The T cell receptor (beta chain) described here comes from a study of blood T cells in healthy people across ages. Germline values: CDR1 SQVTM, CDR2 ANQGSEA. V shed 4 bases and J 0 bases; nucleotides not matched to a gene: 5. CDR3 length: 15 residues. Notes on this clonotype: Its antigen is still unknown.

Study results and caveats: Long-lived and aged donors differed, with more naive CD4+ cells and higher diversity in the long-lived.

Primed by a sample-barcoded 5' primer and a J-beta primer mix, a second PCR proceeded for 7 to 11 cycles. MiXCR, run by TCRdb on the 5' RACE reads, gives a single entry per CDR3 protein. The data hold approximately 940,000 distinct CDR3 sequences, with 48% observed a single time. The chain joins TRBV29-1 to TRBJ2-7; 11 bases map to TRBD2. Sequencing was carried out using blood. This receptor was obtained from a man aged 25-40 years in good health. The CDR3 DNA sequence: TGCAGCGTTGGGTTTGGACTAGCGGGCTCCTACGAGCAGTACTTC. Residues: CSVGFGLAGSYEQYF.